One sample yielded the 9 T cell receptor beta chains listed below, sequenced in a study of cytomegalovirus exposure and HLA in healthy donors. PCR primers comprised 60 Vbeta and 13 Jbeta primers. Clones were sequenced by immunoSEQ multiplex PCR, and TCRdb holds only the in-frame ones, with some missing. The data contain about 130,000 clones, roughly 70% of them singletons. Sequenced input: PBMCs. Receptors were obtained from a man aged 25-40 years in good health and CMV-seronegative.

The chain carries TRBV6-6 and TRBJ1-3; 7 nucleotides agree with TRBD1. The CDR3 loop spans 16 amino acids. Per germline, CDR1 MNHNY and CDR2 SVGAGI (reference sequence). With 2 bases clipped from V and 7 bases from J, the junction kept 11 bases outside the gene matches. The CDR3 coding sequence is TGTGCCAGCAGTTACCCCCAGGGGGTGGGGTGGAACACCATATATTTT. This translates into CASSYPQGVGWNTIYF.

The chain employs TRBV7-9 and TRBJ1-1; 8 nucleotides align to TRBD1. V lost 4 bases and J lost 2; bases outside the gene matches: 3. The CDR3 has 14 amino acids. CDR1 and CDR2 from the germline V gene are SEHNR and FQNEAQ (reference sequence). The CDR3 DNA reads TGTGCCAGCAGCTCCCAGGGGGCTAACACTGAAGCTTTCTTT. Protein: CASSSQGANTEAFF.

Written as DNA, the CDR3 is TGTGCCAGCAGCTTAGGGGGAGGGGACTACAATGAGCAGTTCTTC. Encoded protein: CASSLGGGDYNEQFF. The chain combines TRBV7-9 with TRBJ2-1; 7 bases match TRBD2. There are 15 residues in the CDR3. CDR1 is SEHNR and CDR2 is FQNEAQ in the germline V gene (reference sequence). Trimming at V came to 1 base and at J to 3 bases, leaving 3 bases not matched to a gene.

This clone showed up just a few times. The chain uses TRBV6-5 and TRBJ1-1; D remains unclear. Germline-derived CDR1 and CDR2 are MNHEY and SVGAGI. Trimming shortened V by 3 bases and J by 1 base, and 9 bases separated the two germline ends. The CDR3 extends over 14 amino acids. CDR3 coding DNA: TGTGCCAGCAGTTATGAAGCGGGGAACACTGAAGCTTTCTTT. Amino acids: CASSYEAGNTEAFF.

The rearrangement uses TRBV6-5 and TRBJ2-1; no clear D gene. The V gene's germline CDR1 is MNHEY and CDR2 SVGAGI. The CDR3 contains 11 residues. V shed 4 bases and J shed 6 bases, with 4 bases lying between them. CDR3 region: CASSSSNEQFF. CDR3 nucleotide sequence: TGTGCCAGCAGTTCTAGCAATGAGCAGTTCTTC.

CDR3 in DNA: TGCGCCAGCAGCCCCCGACAGGGACGTGTCGTGAACACTGAAGCTTTCTTT. Its translation: CASSPRQGRVVNTEAFF. The chain couples TRBV5-1 to TRBJ1-1; 7 bases match TRBD1. With V trimmed by 4 bases and J by 0 bases, 12 bases remained unmatched. The V gene's germline CDR1 is SGHRS and CDR2 YFSETQ. CDR3 size: 17 residues.

The CDR3, as DNA: TGTGCCACCAGCAGAGAGGGACAGGGACTATCTAGCACAGATACGCAGTATTTT. Amino acid sequence: CATSREGQGLSSTDTQYF. This rearrangement joins TRBV15 to TRBJ2-3; 9 positions agree with TRBD1. The V and J ends lost 0 bases and 0 bases, in that order; junction bases with no gene match: 7. Germline V lookup: CDR1 LNHNV, CDR2 YYDKDF (reference sequence). There are 18 residues in the CDR3.

A word on this clone: Other nucleotide sequences in the sample specify the same CDR3. The J gene is TRBJ2-3, the V gene TRBV30; no clear D. Germline V CDR1 and CDR2: GTSNPN, SVGIG (reference sequence). The germline V and J ends were trimmed by 2 bases and 5 bases, with 5 bases remaining between them. The CDR3 is 11 residues long. The CDR3 DNA reads TGTGCCTGGAGTCCAGGAGATACGCAGTATTTT. Translating gives CAWSPGDTQYF.

As concerns this clone: One end of the junction fails to match germline, which may point to a read error. The rearrangement uses TRBV5-1 and TRBJ1-2; possibly TRBD1 for D (6 bases). The CDR3 is 16 amino acids. Looked up from germline, CDR1 is SGHRS and CDR2 is YFSETQ. This CDR3 reads CAGSLRGGPANYGYTF. The CDR3 coding sequence is TGCGCCGGCAGCTTGAGGGGGGGGCCGGCTAACTATGGCTACACCTTC.